The 2 T cell receptor beta chains below were found in one sample sequenced in a study of blood T cell repertoires in COVID-19. This table comes from immunoSEQ multiplex PCR, and its TCRdb copy is limited to in-frame clones, with some not included. Among under 250,000 clones listed, 65% to 90% were seen once. The sequenced sample consisted of PBMCs or T cells enriched from blood (not recorded which). All receptors come from a woman aged 50 to 60 with acute COVID-19.

The CDR3, as DNA: TGTGCCTGGAGTGGTGATGAGGGAGGGCAAGAAAAACTGTTTTTT. Residues: CAWSGDEGGQEKLFF. V and J are TRBV30 and TRBJ1-4; D is ambiguous. Trimming took 1 base from V and 8 from J, leaving 17 bases between them. CDR1 is GTSNPN and CDR2 is SVGIG in the germline V gene (reference sequence). CDR3 length: 15 residues.

The chain uses TRBV18 and TRBJ1-5, with a possible D match to TRBD1 (5 bases). CDR3 length equals 16 residues. Trimming took 3 bases from V and 2 from J, leaving 14 bases between them. Germline CDR1 reads KGHSH; CDR2 reads LQKENI. The CDR3 nucleotides read TGTGCCAGCTCACCTGGGATCCGGGGGGGCAATCAGCCCCAGCATTTT. This translates into CASSPGIRGGNQPQHF.